These T cell receptor beta chains were read from a single sample in a study of Graves' ophthalmopathy and Graves' hyperthyroidism. TCRdb processed the multiplex PCR reads anew with MiXCR; each CDR3 protein has one entry. The table lists about 390,000 distinct CDR3 sequences, 17% of them singletons. The sample taken for sequencing was peripheral blood. The receptors originated from an adult woman with stable Graves' hyperthyroidism. CDR3s include the opening cysteine and the closing phenylalanine or tryptophan. D genes are given only for firm matches. Some rows mark clone size as missing; the rest say once, few, many or name a class of expanded clone.

V: TRBV5-1; J: TRBJ1-1; D: -; size: -; CDR3: CASSSGAWDTEAFF; DNA: TGCGCCAGCAGTTCAGGGGCGTGGGACACTGAAGCTTTCTTT
V: TRBV12-3/TRBV12-4; J: TRBJ2-6; D: -; size: once; CDR3: CASSTGSGSSGANVLTF; DNA: TGTGCCAGCAGCACAGGGTCGGGAAGCTCTGGGGCCAACGTCCTGACTTTC
V: TRBV30; J: TRBJ1-2; D: -; size: many; CDR3: CAWSDNRVYGYTF; DNA: TGTGCCTGGAGTGACAACAGGGTCTATGGCTACACCTTC
V: TRBV6-5; J: TRBJ1-6; D: -; size: many; CDR3: CASSRVSYNSPLHF; DNA: TGTGCCAGCAGCAGAGTCTCCTATAATTCACCCCTCCACTTT
V: TRBV6-1; J: TRBJ2-2; D: TRBD2; size: -; CDR3: CASSEGLAGEGNTGELFF; DNA: TGTGCCAGCAGCGAAGGACTAGCGGGAGAGGGAAACACCGGGGAGCTGTTTTTT
V: TRBV28; J: TRBJ1-2; D: -; size: many; CDR3: CASSLSAGRGYTF; DNA: TGTGCCAGCAGTTTATCGGCCGGTCGTGGCTACACCTTC
V: TRBV6-2/TRBV6-3; J: TRBJ2-7; D: TRBD1; size: many; CDR3: CASSYSSGTDSYEQYF; DNA: TGTGCCAGCAGTTACTCTTCCGGGACAGACTCCTACGAGCAGTACTTC
V: TRBV6-1; J: TRBJ2-2; D: TRBD1; size: -; CDR3: CASSPTGGWGELFF; DNA: TGTGCCAGCAGTCCGACAGGGGGCTGGGGGGAGCTGTTTTTT
V: TRBV20-1; J: TRBJ1-1; D: -; size: many; CDR3: CSARDRTAEAFF; DNA: TGCAGTGCTAGAGACCGGACCGCTGAAGCTTTCTTT
V: TRBV28; J: TRBJ2-7; D: -; size: many; CDR3: CASSFSGASYEQYF; DNA: TGTGCCAGCAGTTTCTCAGGAGCCTCCTACGAGCAGTACTTC
V: TRBV20-1; J: TRBJ1-1; D: -; size: many; CDR3: CSASSVMNTEAFF; DNA: TGCAGTGCTAGTTCAGTGATGAACACTGAAGCTTTCTTT
V: TRBV28; J: TRBJ2-7; D: -; size: many; CDR3: CASSFLATAYEQYF; DNA: TGTGCCAGCAGTTTTCTTGCGACAGCTTACGAGCAGTACTTC
V: TRBV12-3/TRBV12-4; J: TRBJ1-2; D: TRBD1; size: many; CDR3: CASSDDRAEGYTF; DNA: TGTGCCAGCAGTGACGACAGGGCAGAGGGCTACACCTTC
V: TRBV6-2/TRBV6-3; J: TRBJ2-7; D: TRBD1; size: many; CDR3: CATKTTGNEQYF; DNA: TGTGCCACCAAGACGACAGGGAACGAGCAGTACTTC
V: TRBV10-1; J: TRBJ1-1; D: TRBD1; size: many; CDR3: CASSEAGQGITEAFF; DNA: TGCGCCAGCAGTGAGGCGGGACAGGGGATCACTGAAGCTTTCTTT
V: TRBV6-1; J: TRBJ2-2; D: TRBD1; size: -; CDR3: CASSRTPGQGDTGELFF; DNA: TGTGCCAGCAGTCGGACGCCGGGACAGGGCGACACCGGGGAGCTGTTTTTT
V: TRBV28; J: TRBJ1-2; D: -; size: once; CDR3: CASSAVGGMGYGYTF; DNA: TGTGCCAGCAGCGCCGTCGGGGGAATGGGCTATGGCTACACCTTC
V: TRBV28; J: TRBJ2-7; D: -; size: -; CDR3: CASWNSYEQYF; DNA: TGTGCCAGCTGGAACTCCTACGAGCAGTACTTC
V: TRBV12-3/TRBV12-4; J: TRBJ1-6; D: -; size: many; CDR3: CASSPSGRYNSPLHF; DNA: TGTGCCAGCAGCCCGTCGGGGCGCTATAATTCACCCCTCCACTTT
V: TRBV29-1; J: TRBJ2-5; D: -; size: many; CDR3: CSVATRLKETQYF; DNA: TGCAGCGTTGCGACGAGACTAAAAGAGACCCAGTACTTC
V: TRBV3-1; J: TRBJ1-2; D: -; size: -; CDR3: CASSQGDSAYGYTF; DNA: TGTGCCAGCAGCCAAGGAGACAGCGCTTATGGCTACACCTTC
V: TRBV20-1; J: TRBJ1-5; D: -; size: many; CDR3: CSARSDFAYQPQHF; DNA: TGCAGTGCTAGATCGGACTTTGCCTATCAGCCCCAGCATTTT
V: TRBV7-2; J: TRBJ1-1; D: -; size: many; CDR3: CASSVHGGNTEAFF; DNA: TGTGCCAGCAGCGTTCACGGGGGGAACACTGAAGCTTTCTTT
V: TRBV6-1; J: TRBJ1-5; D: -; size: many; CDR3: CASIPGPTTYSNQPQHF; DNA: TGTGCCAGCATCCCGGGACCGACTACCTATAGCAATCAGCCCCAGCATTTT
V: TRBV28; J: TRBJ2-7; D: TRBD2; size: many; CDR3: CASRPGTSTSQPSYEQYF; DNA: TGTGCCAGCAGGCCCGGGACTAGCACCAGCCAGCCCTCCTACGAGCAGTACTTC
V: TRBV12-3/TRBV12-4; J: TRBJ2-2; D: -; size: many; CDR3: CASSLVVAVRDTGELFF; DNA: TGTGCCAGCAGTTTAGTAGTAGCGGTACGGGACACCGGGGAGCTGTTTTTT
V: TRBV7-8; J: TRBJ1-3; D: -; size: many; CDR3: CASSQQGAGNTIYF; DNA: TGTGCCAGCAGCCAACAGGGCGCTGGAAACACCATATATTTT
V: TRBV28; J: TRBJ1-1; D: -; size: many; CDR3: CASSLTDTINTEAFF; DNA: TGTGCCAGCAGTTTAACAGATACAATTAACACTGAAGCTTTCTTT
V: TRBV19; J: TRBJ1-1; D: -; size: many; CDR3: CASSWSGENTEAFF; DNA: TGTGCCAGTAGTTGGTCAGGGGAGAACACTGAAGCTTTCTTT
V: TRBV12-3/TRBV12-4; J: TRBJ2-2; D: -; size: -; CDR3: CASSVGRRAGELFF; DNA: TGTGCCAGCAGTGTCGGCAGGCGGGCCGGGGAGCTGTTTTTT
V: TRBV2; J: TRBJ2-2; D: -; size: many; CDR3: CASTGLAGELFF; DNA: TGTGCCAGCACGGGTTTGGCCGGGGAGCTGTTTTTT
V: TRBV6-2/TRBV6-3; J: TRBJ2-7; D: -; size: -; CDR3: CASSQERGTYEQYF; DNA: TGTGCCAGCAGCCAAGAACGGGGGACCTACGAGCAGTACTTC
V: TRBV5-1; J: TRBJ2-5; D: -; size: many; CDR3: CASSLVEGQETQYF; DNA: TGCGCCAGCAGCTTGGTGGAGGGACAAGAGACCCAGTACTTC
V: TRBV30; J: TRBJ2-3; D: TRBD2; size: many; CDR3: CAWSRLAGGPKDTQYF; DNA: TGTGCCTGGAGCAGACTAGCGGGAGGGCCGAAGGATACGCAGTATTTT
V: TRBV28; J: TRBJ2-5; D: TRBD2; size: -; CDR3: CASSLRGVSGGPWETQYF; DNA: TGTGCCAGCAGTTTAAGAGGAGTTTCGGGAGGGCCCTGGGAGACCCAGTACTTC
V: TRBV4-1; J: TRBJ1-1; D: -; size: many; CDR3: CASSAPRRENTEAFF; DNA: TGCGCCAGCAGCGCACCCCGCCGGGAGAACACTGAAGCTTTCTTT
V: TRBV9; J: TRBJ1-6; D: -; size: many; CDR3: CASSVAYSPLHF; DNA: TGTGCCAGCAGCGTAGCTTATTCACCCCTCCACTTT
V: TRBV27; J: TRBJ1-1; D: -; size: many; CDR3: CASSFNRANTEAFF; DNA: TGTGCCAGCAGTTTTAACAGGGCGAACACTGAAGCTTTCTTT
V: TRBV6-1; J: TRBJ1-1; D: -; size: -; CDR3: CASSGSRNTEAFF; DNA: TGTGCCAGCAGTGGGTCCAGGAATACTGAAGCTTTCTTT
V: TRBV30; J: TRBJ2-3; D: -; size: -; CDR3: CAWSGRLTDTQYF; DNA: TGTGCCTGGAGTGGGCGACTAACAGATACGCAGTATTTT
V: TRBV20-1; J: TRBJ2-7; D: -; size: -; CDR3: CSATDSRAGTYEQYF; DNA: TGCAGTGCCACGGACAGCAGAGCGGGAACGTACGAGCAGTACTTC
V: TRBV24-1; J: TRBJ2-2; D: TRBD2; size: many; CDR3: CATSDLRSGLASTGELFF; DNA: TGTGCCACCAGTGACCTAAGAAGCGGACTAGCATCCACCGGGGAGCTGTTTTTT
V: TRBV3-1; J: TRBJ2-6; D: TRBD2; size: -; CDR3: CASRGLAGVGGANVLTF; DNA: TGTGCCAGCAGGGGACTAGCGGGAGTAGGTGGGGCCAACGTCCTGACTTTC
V: TRBV12-3/TRBV12-4; J: TRBJ2-2; D: TRBD2; size: many; CDR3: CASSLILAGGTGELFF; DNA: TGTGCCAGCAGTCTTATATTAGCGGGAGGCACCGGGGAGCTGTTTTTT
V: TRBV4-2; J: TRBJ1-3; D: -; size: -; CDR3: CASSQDSAGVSGNTIYF; DNA: TGTGCCAGCAGCCAAGATTCTGCAGGGGTCTCTGGAAACACCATATATTTT
V: TRBV29-1; J: TRBJ1-1; D: -; size: many; CDR3: CSVEFPLLNTEAFF; DNA: TGCAGCGTTGAGTTTCCGTTACTGAACACTGAAGCTTTCTTT
V: TRBV12-5; J: TRBJ1-2; D: -; size: few; CDR3: CASGFPVEGYTF; DNA: TGTGCTAGTGGTTTCCCCGTCGAGGGCTACACCTTC
V: TRBV20-1; J: TRBJ1-1; D: -; size: many; CDR3: CSARDGGKRGAENTEAFF; DNA: TGCAGTGCTAGAGATGGCGGTAAAAGGGGCGCGGAGAACACTGAAGCTTTCTTT
V: TRBV20-1; J: TRBJ2-1; D: -; size: many; CDR3: CSAGPGHSTASEQFF; DNA: TGCAGTGCGGGCCCGGGACATTCAACGGCTAGTGAGCAGTTCTTC
V: TRBV4-2; J: TRBJ2-5; D: -; size: -; CDR3: CASSQDLPNGLAQEAQYF; DNA: TGTGCCAGCAGCCAAGACTTGCCAAATGGTTTAGCCCAAGAGGCCCAGTACTTC
V: TRBV18; J: TRBJ2-5; D: -; size: many; CDR3: CASSPLYTQETQYF; DNA: TGTGCCAGCTCACCACTGTACACTCAAGAGACCCAGTACTTC
V: TRBV6-1; J: TRBJ2-7; D: TRBD2; size: many; CDR3: CASSELLLAENSYEQYF; DNA: TGTGCCAGCAGTGAACTTCTACTAGCGGAGAACTCCTACGAGCAGTACTTC
V: TRBV20-1; J: TRBJ1-1; D: -; size: many; CDR3: CSARDVCPTRNTEAFF; DNA: TGCAGTGCTAGAGATGTTTGCCCTACAAGGAACACTGAAGCTTTCTTT
V: TRBV19; J: TRBJ2-5; D: -; size: many; CDR3: CASSPSPGSFQETQYF; DNA: TGTGCCAGTAGTCCCAGCCCCGGTTCCTTCCAAGAGACCCAGTACTTC
V: TRBV12-3/TRBV12-4; J: TRBJ2-7; D: -; size: many; CDR3: CASSLGQLGDEQYF; DNA: TGTGCCAGCAGTTTAGGGCAGTTGGGCGACGAGCAGTACTTC
V: TRBV4-1; J: TRBJ2-5; D: -; size: -; CDR3: CASSQDRSETQYF; DNA: TGTGCCAGCAGCCAAGATAGATCCGAGACCCAGTACTTC
V: TRBV6-5; J: TRBJ1-1; D: TRBD1; size: many; CDR3: CASSYARGSSEAFF; DNA: TGTGCCAGCAGTTACGCCAGGGGGTCATCTGAAGCTTTCTTT